This T cell receptor beta chain was found in a study of blood T cell repertoires in COVID-19. Study in general: The origin of the acute and convalescent COVID-19 samples was the United States, Italy and Spain. PBMCs, B-cell-depleted T cells, or T cells provided the cDNA or gDNA that made up the material.

With 5 bases clipped from V and 4 bases from J, the junction kept 9 bases outside the gene matches. The CDR3 has 16 residues. Germline values: CDR1 PRHDT, CDR2 FYEKMQ (reference sequence). Per the original methods: Reference gene primer amplification gave estimated nucleated cell counts. The method was immunoSEQ multiplex PCR; TCRdb's version includes in-frame clones alone and lacks a portion of them. V, J and clone size reflect that table, while D and trimming were determined from the DNA. The sample lists 28,000 or so clones; approximately 88% were seen once. Sequencing input: peripheral blood. The rearrangement joins TRBV13 to TRBJ2-5, with TRBD1 matching 11 bases. The receptor's source is a woman in her forties or fifties with active COVID-19. The DNA for the CDR3 is TGTGCCAGCAGCGTGGGAGGACAGGGGGCGGTAGAGACCCAGTACTTC. This sequence encodes CASSVGGQGAVETQYF.